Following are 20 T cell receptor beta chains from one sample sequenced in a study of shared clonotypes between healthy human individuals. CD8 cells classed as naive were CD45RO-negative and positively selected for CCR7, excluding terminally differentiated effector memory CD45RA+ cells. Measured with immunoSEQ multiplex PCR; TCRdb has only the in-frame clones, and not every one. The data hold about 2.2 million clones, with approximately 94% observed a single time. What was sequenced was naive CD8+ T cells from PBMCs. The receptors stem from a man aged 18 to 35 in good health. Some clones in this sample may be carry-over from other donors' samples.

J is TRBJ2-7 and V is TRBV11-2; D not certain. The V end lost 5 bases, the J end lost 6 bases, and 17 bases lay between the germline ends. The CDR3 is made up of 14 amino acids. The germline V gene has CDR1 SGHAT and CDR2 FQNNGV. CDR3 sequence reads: CASSPHPVSSEQYF. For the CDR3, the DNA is TGTGCCAGCAGCCCACACCCTGTGAGCTCCGAGCAGTACTTC.

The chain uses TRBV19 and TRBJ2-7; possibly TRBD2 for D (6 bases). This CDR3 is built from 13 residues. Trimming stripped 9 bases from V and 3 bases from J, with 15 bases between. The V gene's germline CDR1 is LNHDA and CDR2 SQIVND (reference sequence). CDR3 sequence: CASSGLLHYEQYF. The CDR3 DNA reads TGTGCCAGCTCGGGACTTCTCCACTACGAGCAGTACTTC.

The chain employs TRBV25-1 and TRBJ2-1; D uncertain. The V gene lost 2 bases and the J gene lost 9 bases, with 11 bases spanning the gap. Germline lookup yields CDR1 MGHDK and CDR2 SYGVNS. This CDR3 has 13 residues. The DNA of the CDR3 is TGTGCCAGCAGTGAAACAACGGACGGTGAGCAGTTCTTC. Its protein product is CASSETTDGEQFF.

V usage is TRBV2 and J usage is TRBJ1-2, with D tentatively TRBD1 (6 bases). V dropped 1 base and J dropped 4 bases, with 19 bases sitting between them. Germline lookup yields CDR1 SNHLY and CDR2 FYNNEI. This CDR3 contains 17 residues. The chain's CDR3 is CASSEGQDLSQPYGYTF. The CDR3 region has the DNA TGTGCCAGCAGTGAAGGACAGGACCTCAGTCAACCCTATGGCTACACCTTC.

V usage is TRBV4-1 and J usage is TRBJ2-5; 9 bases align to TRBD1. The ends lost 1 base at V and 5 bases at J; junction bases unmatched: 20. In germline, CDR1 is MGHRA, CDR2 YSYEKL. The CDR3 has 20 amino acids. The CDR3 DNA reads TGCGCCAGCAGCCAAGTCAAGGGGTTGGTCGCGGGACAGGGTGTGGAGACCCAGTACTTC. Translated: CASSQVKGLVAGQGVETQYF.

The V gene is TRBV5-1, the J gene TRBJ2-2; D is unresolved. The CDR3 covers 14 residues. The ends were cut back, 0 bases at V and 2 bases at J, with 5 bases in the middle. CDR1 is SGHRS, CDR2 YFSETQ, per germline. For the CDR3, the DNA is TGCGCCAGCAGCTTGGAACTTAACACCGGGGAGCTGTTTTTT. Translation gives CASSLELNTGELFF.

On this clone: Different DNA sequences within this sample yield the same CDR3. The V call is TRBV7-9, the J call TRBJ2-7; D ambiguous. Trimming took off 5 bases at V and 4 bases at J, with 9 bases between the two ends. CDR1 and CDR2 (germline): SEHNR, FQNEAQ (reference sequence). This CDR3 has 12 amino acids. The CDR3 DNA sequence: TGTGCCAGCAGCCTCCAGACATACGAGCAGTACTTC. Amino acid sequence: CASSLQTYEQYF.

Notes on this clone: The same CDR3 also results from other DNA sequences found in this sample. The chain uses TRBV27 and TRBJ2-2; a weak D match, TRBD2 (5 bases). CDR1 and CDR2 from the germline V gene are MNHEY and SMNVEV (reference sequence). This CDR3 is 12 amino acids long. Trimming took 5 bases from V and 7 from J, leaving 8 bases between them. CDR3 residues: CASSLGGGELFF. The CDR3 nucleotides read TGTGCCAGCAGTCTAGGAGGCGGGGAGCTGTTTTTT.

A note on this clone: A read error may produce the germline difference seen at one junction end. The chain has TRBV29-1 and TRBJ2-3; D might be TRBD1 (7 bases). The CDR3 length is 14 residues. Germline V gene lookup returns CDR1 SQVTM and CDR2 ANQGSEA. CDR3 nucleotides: TGCAGCGGCCGCAGGGGTCGGGGGACAGATGCGCAGTATTTT. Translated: CSGRRGRGTDAQYF.

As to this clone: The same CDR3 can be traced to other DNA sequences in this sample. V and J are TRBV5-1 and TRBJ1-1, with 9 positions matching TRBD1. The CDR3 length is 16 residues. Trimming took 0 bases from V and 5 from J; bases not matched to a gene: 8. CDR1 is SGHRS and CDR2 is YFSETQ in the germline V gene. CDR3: CASSLGPGTGRTEAFF. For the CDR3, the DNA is TGCGCCAGCAGCTTGGGCCCCGGGACAGGGAGGACTGAAGCTTTCTTT.

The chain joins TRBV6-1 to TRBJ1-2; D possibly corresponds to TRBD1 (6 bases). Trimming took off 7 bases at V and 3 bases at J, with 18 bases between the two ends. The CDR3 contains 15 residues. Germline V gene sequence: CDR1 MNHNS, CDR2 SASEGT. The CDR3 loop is CASIVPGTRYYGYTF. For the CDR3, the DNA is TGTGCCAGCATTGTGCCGGGGACACGGTACTATGGCTACACCTTC.

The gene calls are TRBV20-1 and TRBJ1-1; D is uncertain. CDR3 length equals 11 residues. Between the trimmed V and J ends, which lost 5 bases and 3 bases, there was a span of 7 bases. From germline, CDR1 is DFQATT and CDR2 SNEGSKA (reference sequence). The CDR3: CSALPDTEAFF. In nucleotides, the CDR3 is TGCAGTGCTCTACCGGACACTGAAGCTTTCTTT.

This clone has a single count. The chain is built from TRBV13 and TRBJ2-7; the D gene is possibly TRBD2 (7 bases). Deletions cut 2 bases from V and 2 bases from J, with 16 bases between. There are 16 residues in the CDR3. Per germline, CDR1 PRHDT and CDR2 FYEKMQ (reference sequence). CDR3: CASSLLGGRAPYEQYF. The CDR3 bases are TGTGCCAGCAGCTTATTAGGGGGGAGGGCCCCCTACGAGCAGTACTTC.

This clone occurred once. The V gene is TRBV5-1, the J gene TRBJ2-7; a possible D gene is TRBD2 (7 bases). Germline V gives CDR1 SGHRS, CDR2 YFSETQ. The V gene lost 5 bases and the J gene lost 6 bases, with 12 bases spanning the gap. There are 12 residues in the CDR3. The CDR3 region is CASRWGGGEQYF. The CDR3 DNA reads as TGCGCCAGCAGGTGGGGGGGCGGCGAGCAGTACTTC. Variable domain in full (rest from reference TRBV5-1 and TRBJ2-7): KAGVTQTPRYLIKTRGQQVTLSCSPISGHRSVSWYQQTPGQGLQFLFEYFSETQRNKGNFPGRFSGRQFSNSRSEMNVSTLELGDSALYLCASRWGGGEQYFGPGTRLTVT.

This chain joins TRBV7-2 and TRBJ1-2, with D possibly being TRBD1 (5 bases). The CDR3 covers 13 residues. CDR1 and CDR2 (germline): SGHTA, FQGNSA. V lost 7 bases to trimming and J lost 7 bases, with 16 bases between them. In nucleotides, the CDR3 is TGTGCCAGCATCGAGGCCGGGACTCCTGGCTACACCTTC. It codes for CASIEAGTPGYTF. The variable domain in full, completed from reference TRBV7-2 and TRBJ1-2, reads GAGVSQSPSNKVTEKGKDVELRCDPISGHTALYWYRQSLGQGLEFLIYFQGNSAPDKSGLPSDRFSAERTGGSVSTLTIQRTQQEDSAVYLCASIEAGTPGYTFGSGTRLTVV.

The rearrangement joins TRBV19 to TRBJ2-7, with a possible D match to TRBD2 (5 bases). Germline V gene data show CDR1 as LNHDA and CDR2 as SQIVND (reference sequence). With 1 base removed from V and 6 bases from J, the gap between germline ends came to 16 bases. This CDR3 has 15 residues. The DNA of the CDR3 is TGTGCCAGTAGTATAGTTTTATCCGTTCGGGGCGAGCAGTACTTC. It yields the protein CASSIVLSVRGEQYF. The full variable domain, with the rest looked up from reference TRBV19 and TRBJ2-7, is DGGITQSPKYLFRKEGQNVTLSCEQNLNHDAMYWYRQDPGQGLRLIYYSQIVNDFQKGDIAEGYSVSREKKESFPLTVTSAQKNPTAFYLCASSIVLSVRGEQYFGPGTRLTVT.

CDR3 residues: CASSQVSSKSSYNEQFF. DNA of the CDR3: TGTGCCAGCAGCCAAGTCTCTAGCAAGAGCTCCTACAATGAGCAGTTCTTC. This chain joins TRBV4-2 and TRBJ2-1; D possibly corresponds to TRBD2 (5 bases). CDR3 size: 17 residues. From germline, CDR1 is LGHNA and CDR2 YNFKEQ. The V end was cut by 1 base, the J end by 0 bases, with 13 bases between.

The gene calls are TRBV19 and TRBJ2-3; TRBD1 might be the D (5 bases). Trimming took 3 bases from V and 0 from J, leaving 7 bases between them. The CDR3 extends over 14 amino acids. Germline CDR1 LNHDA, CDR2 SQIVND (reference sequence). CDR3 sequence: CASSMGQSTDTQYF. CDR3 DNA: TGTGCCAGTAGTATGGGGCAGAGCACAGATACGCAGTATTTT.

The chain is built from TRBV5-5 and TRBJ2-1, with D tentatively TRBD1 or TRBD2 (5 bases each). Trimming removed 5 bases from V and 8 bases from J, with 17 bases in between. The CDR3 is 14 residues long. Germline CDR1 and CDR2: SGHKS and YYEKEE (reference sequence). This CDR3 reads CASRRGPPGDEQFF. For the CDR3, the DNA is TGTGCCAGCAGACGGGGACCCCCCGGCGATGAGCAGTTCTTC.

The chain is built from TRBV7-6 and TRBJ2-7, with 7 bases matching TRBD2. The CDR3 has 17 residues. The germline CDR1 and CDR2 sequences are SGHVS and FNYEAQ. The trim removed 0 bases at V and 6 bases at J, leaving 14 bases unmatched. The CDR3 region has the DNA TGTGCCAGCAGCTTAGCGGAGGAGACTAGCAACCTAGGCGAGCAGTACTTC. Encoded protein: CASSLAEETSNLGEQYF.